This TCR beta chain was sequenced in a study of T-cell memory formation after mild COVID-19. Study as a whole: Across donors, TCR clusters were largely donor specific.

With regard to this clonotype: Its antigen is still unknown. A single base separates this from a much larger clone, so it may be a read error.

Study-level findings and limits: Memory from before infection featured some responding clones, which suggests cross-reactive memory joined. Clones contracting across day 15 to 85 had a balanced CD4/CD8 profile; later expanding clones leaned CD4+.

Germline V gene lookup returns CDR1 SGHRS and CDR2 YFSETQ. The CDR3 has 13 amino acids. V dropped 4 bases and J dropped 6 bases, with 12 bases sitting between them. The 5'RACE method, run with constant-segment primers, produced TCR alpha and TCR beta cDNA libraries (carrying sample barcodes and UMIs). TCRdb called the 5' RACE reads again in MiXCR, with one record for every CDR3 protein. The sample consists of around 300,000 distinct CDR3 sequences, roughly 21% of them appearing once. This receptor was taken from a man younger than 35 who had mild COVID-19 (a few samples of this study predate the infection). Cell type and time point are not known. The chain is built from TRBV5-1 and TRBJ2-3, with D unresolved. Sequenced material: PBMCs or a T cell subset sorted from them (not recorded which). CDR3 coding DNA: TGCGCCAGCAGCGCTATAGTACGGGATACGCAGTATTTT. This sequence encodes CASSAIVRDTQYF.